Listed here is a single T cell receptor beta chain. Its antigen remains unidentified. Profiled with immunoSEQ multiplex PCR; TCRdb holds only in-frame clones, not every one. This table has just over 150,000 clones, 75% to 95% appearing once. The data stem from a study of T cell responses to AZD1222 COVID-19 vaccine. Findings of the study overall: Seropositivity was recorded at baseline in only 5 or 6 AZD1222 recipients. Spike-specific TCR breadth rose after two AZD1222 doses, and depth rose as well. Mapped onto spike, vaccine-associated CD4 TCRs spanned it and were dominant at 160-218 and 743-854.

CDR1 MGHRA and CDR2 YSYEKL come from the germline V gene. The V segment lost 5 bases and the J segment 5 bases; nucleotides outside the gene matches: 4. The CDR3 loop spans 13 amino acids. This receptor was obtained from an adult in good health. This chain links TRBV4-1 with TRBJ2-5; TRBD2 aligns across 8 bases. Sequencing was performed on peripheral blood, taken on day 0 of AZD1222 vaccination. The CDR3 spells CASSRTSSETQYF. The CDR3 DNA follows: TGCGCCAGCAGCAGGACTAGCAGTGAGACCCAGTACTTC.